This TCR beta chain was captured in a study of CD8+CD57+ T cells in acquired aplastic anemia (dated by TCRdb to the late 2010s). For context, the study as a whole: Extracted DNA from sorted CD4+ and CD8+ cells averaged around 3.3 ug, ranging from roughly 0.17 to 27.4 ug. CD8+CD57+ expansion was defined as frequency above the mean frequency observed in healthy subjects. On the study overall, not on this receptor specifically: Although roughly 30 CD8+ CDR3 sequences were shared by patients and controls, these sequences appeared highly expressed in patients and within the immunodominant clones of patients. No significant difference in CD8+ Simpson's diversity was found between patients and healthy controls (P=0.060).

Profiling of TCR beta VDJ combinations and CDR3 sequences used genomic DNA as the template. An Illumina HiSeq 2000 was used for TCR repertoire sequencing. The paper's data handling went like this. Repertoire assessment relied on Simpson's diversity index, CDR3 size and DJ length profiles, and TRBV/TRBJ rearrangement plots. Whichever DNA sequence was most abundant in the deep sequencing data was defined as the immunodominant clone. CDR3 amino acid sequences were screened for sharing across subjects and were compared with published repertoires and the VDJdb database. TCRdb cleaned the public reads at Q25 with fastp, built clones with MiXCR and kept in-frame beta chains. Under each unique CDR3 protein, matching rows form one entry showing the most common genes and DNA. None of the V and J calls come from the authors' own analysis; TCRdb made them. The sample has approximately 58,000 distinct CDR3 sequences on record, approximately 50% of them singletons. Roughly 15% of the sample goes to the ten largest clones.

Comments on this clonotype: Its antigen is not yet known. No base quality values were provided; no much bigger clone lies one nucleotide off.

CDR1 and CDR2 (SGHVS, FNYEAQ) derive from the germline V gene. V is shortened by 3 bases, J by 5 bases, and the region joining them spans 13 bases. The CDR3 goes from the cysteine to the phenylalanine over 14 residues. Kept here is only the CDR3 DNA, which spans 42 bases and is read in frame from base 1. Patients chosen for sequencing had shown expansion of CD8+CD57+ cells by flow cytometry. Severe acquired aplastic anemia was diagnosed in all patients according to International Study of Aplastic Anemia and Agranulocytosis and Camitta criteria. No therapy had been received by the patients at the time of blood sampling. The study deep-sequenced TCR repertoires of sorted CD4+ and CD8+ blood T cells from severe aplastic anemia patients and healthy subjects. In the USA, patient enrollment took place under clinicaltrials.gov protocols 00001620, 01623167, 00001397, 00071045, 00081523 and 00961064. Ficoll-Paque density gradient centrifugation was used to isolate peripheral blood mononuclear cells. Before DNA extraction, CD4+ and CD8+ T cells were sorted with FACS or magnetic beads.

This TCR was sampled from a human donor with aplastic anemia. Rearrangement joined TRBV7-6 to TRBJ1-1; a weak D assignment points to TRBD1 (5 bases agree). The sample was sorted CD4+, CD8+, or CD8+CD57+ T cells (not recorded which) from PBMCs. The CDR3 protein sequence reads: CASSLGEGRTEAFF. The DNA reads TGTGCCAGCAGCTTGGGGGAGGGGCGGACTGAAGCTTTCTTT.